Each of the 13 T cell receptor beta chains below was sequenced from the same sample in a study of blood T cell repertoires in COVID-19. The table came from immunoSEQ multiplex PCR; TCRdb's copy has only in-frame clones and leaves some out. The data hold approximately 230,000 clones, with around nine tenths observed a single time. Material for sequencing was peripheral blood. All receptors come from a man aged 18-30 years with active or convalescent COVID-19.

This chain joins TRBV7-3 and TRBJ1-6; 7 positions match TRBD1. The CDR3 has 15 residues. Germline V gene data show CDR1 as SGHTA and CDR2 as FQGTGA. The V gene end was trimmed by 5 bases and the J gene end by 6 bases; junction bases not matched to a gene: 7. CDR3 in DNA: TGTGCCAGCAGCCAGGGAGCAGGGGGTAATTCACCCCTCCACTTT. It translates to CASSQGAGGNSPLHF.

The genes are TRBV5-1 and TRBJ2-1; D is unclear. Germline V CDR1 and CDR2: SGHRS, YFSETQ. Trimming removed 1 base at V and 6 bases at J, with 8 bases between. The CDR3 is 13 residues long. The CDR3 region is CASSLNTGNEQFF. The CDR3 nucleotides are TGCGCCAGCAGCTTGAATACTGGCAATGAGCAGTTCTTC.

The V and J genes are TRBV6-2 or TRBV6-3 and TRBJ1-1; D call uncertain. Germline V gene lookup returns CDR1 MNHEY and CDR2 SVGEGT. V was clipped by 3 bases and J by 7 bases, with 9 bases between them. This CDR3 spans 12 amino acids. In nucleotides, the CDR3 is TGTGCCAGCAGTTATTCCACCTATGAAGCTTTCTTT. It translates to CASSYSTYEAFF.

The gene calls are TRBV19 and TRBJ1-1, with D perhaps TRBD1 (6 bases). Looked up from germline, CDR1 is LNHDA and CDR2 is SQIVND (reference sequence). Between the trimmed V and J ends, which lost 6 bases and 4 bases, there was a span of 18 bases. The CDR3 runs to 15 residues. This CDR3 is CASRGFTGMSTEAFF. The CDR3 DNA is TGTGCCAGTAGGGGATTTACAGGGATGAGCACTGAAGCTTTCTTT.

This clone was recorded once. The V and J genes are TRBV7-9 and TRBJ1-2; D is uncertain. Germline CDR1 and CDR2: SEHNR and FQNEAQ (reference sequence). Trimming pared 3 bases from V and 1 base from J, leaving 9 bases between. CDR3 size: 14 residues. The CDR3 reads CASSLWQVNYGYTF. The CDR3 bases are TGTGCCAGCAGCTTGTGGCAGGTTAACTATGGCTACACCTTC.

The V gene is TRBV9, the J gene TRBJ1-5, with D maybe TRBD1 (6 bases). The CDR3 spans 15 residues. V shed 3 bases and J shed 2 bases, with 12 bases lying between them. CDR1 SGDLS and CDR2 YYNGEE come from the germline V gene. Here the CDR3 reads CASSAGQNGNQPQHF. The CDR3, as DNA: TGTGCCAGCAGCGCTGGACAGAATGGCAATCAGCCCCAGCATTTT.

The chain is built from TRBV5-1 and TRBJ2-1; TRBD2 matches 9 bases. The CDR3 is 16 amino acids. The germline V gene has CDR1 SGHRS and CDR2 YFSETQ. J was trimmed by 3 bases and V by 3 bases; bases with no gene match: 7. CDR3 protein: CASSSFSGSFYNEQFF. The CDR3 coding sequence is TGCGCCAGCAGCTCTTTTAGCGGGAGTTTCTACAATGAGCAGTTCTTC.

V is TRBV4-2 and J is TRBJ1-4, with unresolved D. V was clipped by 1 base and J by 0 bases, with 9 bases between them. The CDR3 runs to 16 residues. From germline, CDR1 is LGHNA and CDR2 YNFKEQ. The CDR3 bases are TGTGCCAGCAGCCAAGCAGATCCTGCAACTAATGAAAAACTGTTTTTT. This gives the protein CASSQADPATNEKLFF.

The chain's CDR3 is CASSPGQAGNTIYF. The CDR3 DNA reads TGTGCCAGCAGCCCGGGACAGGCGGGAAACACCATATATTTT. The V gene is TRBV3-1 (or the pseudogene TRBV3-2), the J gene TRBJ1-3, with 8 bases identical to TRBD1. CDR3 size: 14 residues. The V gene's germline CDR1 is LGHDT and CDR2 YNNKEL (reference sequence). After removal of 4 bases from V and 4 bases from J, the junction contained 3 bases not matched to a gene.

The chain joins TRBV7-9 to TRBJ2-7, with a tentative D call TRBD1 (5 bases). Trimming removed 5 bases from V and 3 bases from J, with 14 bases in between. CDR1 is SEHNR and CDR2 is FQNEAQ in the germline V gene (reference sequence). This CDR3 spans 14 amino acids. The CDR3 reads CASSPRQTHYEQYF. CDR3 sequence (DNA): TGTGCCAGCAGCCCTCGACAGACCCACTACGAGCAGTACTTC.

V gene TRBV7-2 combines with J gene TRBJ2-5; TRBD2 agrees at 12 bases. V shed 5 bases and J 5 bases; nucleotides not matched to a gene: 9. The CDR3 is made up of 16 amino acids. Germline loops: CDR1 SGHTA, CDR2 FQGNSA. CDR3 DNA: TGTGCCAGCAGCACCTCTAGCGGGGGGGCCTATGAGACCCAGTACTTC. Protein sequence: CASSTSSGGAYETQYF.

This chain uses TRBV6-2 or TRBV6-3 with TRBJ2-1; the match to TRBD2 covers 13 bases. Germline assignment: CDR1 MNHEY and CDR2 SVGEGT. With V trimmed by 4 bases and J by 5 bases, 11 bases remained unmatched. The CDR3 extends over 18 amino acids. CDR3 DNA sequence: TGTGCCAGCAGTTTTATAACCCGACTAGCGGGGGGACACAATGAGCAGTTCTTC. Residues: CASSFITRLAGGHNEQFF.

DNA of the CDR3: TGTGCCAGCAGCTTAAGGGAGATTAGCACAGATACGCAGTATTTT. Protein sequence: CASSLREISTDTQYF. V and J are TRBV11-1 and TRBJ2-3; D perhaps matches TRBD2 (5 bases). V shed 2 bases and J shed 0 bases, with 9 bases lying between them. The CDR3 totals 15 residues. Germline assignment: CDR1 SGHAT and CDR2 FQDESV (reference sequence).